These 5 T cell receptor beta chains were all obtained from the same sample, sequenced in a study of a mutant IDH1 vaccine in newly diagnosed glioma. Time point of the sample: week 5, during vaccination. Every vaccine dose comprised 300 ug of mutant IDH1 20-mer peptide plus topical imiquimod. The antigens these receptors bind are not known. The protocol was immunoSEQ multiplex PCR, while the TCRdb copy is restricted to in-frame clones and leaves out a portion. The repertoire holds roughly 34,000 clones, with about four fifths as singletons. The specimen comprised PBMCs, sampled from a glioma patient whose treatment included an IDH1 peptide vaccine. These receptors were obtained from a man aged 45-65 years with glioma.

This chain connects TRBV9 to TRBJ2-3, with a weak D call TRBD2 (6 bases). Germline V gene data show CDR1 as SGDLS and CDR2 as YYNGEE. This CDR3 has 14 amino acids. V gave up 7 bases and J gave up 4 bases, with 16 bases separating them. CDR3 protein: CASGRLARSDTQYF. The DNA for the CDR3 is TGTGCCAGCGGGAGGCTGGCGCGGTCAGATACGCAGTATTTT.

The chain employs TRBV19 and TRBJ2-1, with D tentatively TRBD2 (6 bases). Germline V gene sequence: CDR1 LNHDA, CDR2 SQIVND (reference sequence). This CDR3 spans 15 amino acids. Trimming took 5 bases from V and 6 from J, leaving 17 bases between them. CDR3 sequence reads: CASSDRDWGANEQFF. The CDR3, as DNA: TGTGCCAGTAGTGACCGGGACTGGGGCGCCAATGAGCAGTTCTTC.

V usage is TRBV28 and J usage is TRBJ2-7; 10 bases align to TRBD1. With V trimmed by 5 bases and J by 0 bases, 4 bases remained unmatched. CDR1 and CDR2 from the germline V gene are MDHEN and SYDVKM. The CDR3 has 15 amino acids. The CDR3 region is CASSLGQGSSYEQYF. The CDR3 DNA is TGTGCCAGCAGTCTGGGACAGGGGAGCTCCTACGAGCAGTACTTC.

This clone was counted between two and nine times. The chain couples TRBV30 to TRBJ1-1; 7 nucleotides agree with TRBD1. Germline values: CDR1 GTSNPN, CDR2 SVGIG (reference sequence). The CDR3 consists of 14 residues. The V segment lost 3 bases and the J segment 1 base; nucleotides outside the gene matches: 5. The CDR3 is CAWSEGQPNTEAFF. CDR3 bases: TGTGCCTGGAGCGAGGGACAGCCGAACACTGAAGCTTTCTTT. The full variable domain, with the rest looked up from reference TRBV30 and TRBJ1-1, is SQTIHQWPATLVQPVGSPLSLECTVEGTSNPNLYWYRQAAGRGLQLLFYSVGIGQISSEVPQNLSASRPQDRQFILSSKKLLLSDSGFYLCAWSEGQPNTEAFFGQGTRLTVV.

The chain is built from TRBV5-1 and TRBJ1-1; TRBD1 is a possible D gene (6 bases). V lost 4 bases, J lost 0 bases, and 19 bases lay in between. Germline V CDR1 and CDR2: SGHRS, YFSETQ. This CDR3 spans 17 amino acids. CDR3 DNA: TGCGCCAGCAGCGGAGGAGGGCCAGGGGCGATGAACACTGAAGCTTTCTTT. Amino acid sequence: CASSGGGPGAMNTEAFF.